The table lists the clone carrying this TCR beta chain with a few counts. This sample is drawn from a study of T cells of healthy individuals. TCRdb used MiXCR to reprocess the 5' RACE reads, holding one entry per CDR3 protein. The sample records about 53,000 distinct CDR3 sequences, roughly 14% being singletons. With 4 bases removed from V and 5 bases from J, the gap between germline ends came to 14 bases. The CDR3 covers 13 residues. Germline V CDR1 and CDR2: SQVTM, ANQGSEA. This TCR came from a human donor in good health. V usage is TRBV29-1 and J usage is TRBJ1-1; D not certain. CDR3 in amino acids: CSVAEGAGTEAFF. The CDR3 DNA reads as TGCAGCGTTGCGGAGGGAGCGGGGACTGAAGCTTTCTTT. Full variable domain (remainder filled in from reference TRBV29-1 and TRBJ1-1): SAVISQKPSRDICQRGTSLTIQCQVDSQVTMMFWYRQQPGQSLTLIATANQGSEATYESGFVIDKFPISRPNLTFSTLTVSNMSPEDSSIYLCSVAEGAGTEAFFGQGTRLTVV.